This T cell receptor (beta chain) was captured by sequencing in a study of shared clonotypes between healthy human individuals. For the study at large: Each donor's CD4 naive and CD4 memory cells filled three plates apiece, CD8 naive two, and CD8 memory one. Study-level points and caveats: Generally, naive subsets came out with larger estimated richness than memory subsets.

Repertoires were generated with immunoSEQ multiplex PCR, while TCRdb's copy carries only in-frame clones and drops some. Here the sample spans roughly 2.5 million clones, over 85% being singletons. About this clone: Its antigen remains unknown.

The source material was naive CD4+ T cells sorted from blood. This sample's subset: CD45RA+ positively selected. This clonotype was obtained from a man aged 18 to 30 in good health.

CDR3 coding DNA: TGTGCCAGCAGTTTAAGGGGTCTGGCAACTAATGAAAAACTGTTTTTT. This translates into CASSLRGLATNEKLFF. The chain couples TRBV28 to TRBJ1-4, with D perhaps matching TRBD1 (5 bases). The germline V and J ends were trimmed by 2 bases and 0 bases, with 10 bases remaining between them. The CDR3 loop spans 16 amino acids. Per germline, CDR1 MDHEN and CDR2 SYDVKM. Full variable domain (rest looked up from reference TRBV28 and TRBJ1-4): DVKVTQSSRYLVKRTGEKVFLECVQDMDHENMFWYRQDPGLGLRLIYFSYDVKMKEKGDIPEGYSVSREKKERFSLILESASTNQTSMYLCASSLRGLATNEKLFFGSGTQLSVL.